This T cell receptor (beta chain) emerged from a study of cytomegalovirus exposure and HLA in healthy donors. Method: immunoSEQ multiplex PCR; TCRdb's copy keeps in-frame clones and lacks some. The sample has some 180,000 clones; 86% are singletons. This clone occurred a few times. V dropped 2 bases and J dropped 4; count of bases not matched to a gene: 8. CDR3 size: 17 residues. The chain links TRBV23-1 to TRBJ1-5; TRBD1 agrees at 10 bases. TRBV23-1 is marked as an open reading frame, function uncertain. Sequencing was performed on PBMCs. The TCR comes from a man aged 25 to 40 in good health and CMV-seropositive. Here the CDR3 DNA reads TGCGCCAGCAGTCAACCGCCTCCGGGACAGGGGAATCAGCCCCAGCATTTT. Its protein is CASSQPPPGQGNQPQHF.